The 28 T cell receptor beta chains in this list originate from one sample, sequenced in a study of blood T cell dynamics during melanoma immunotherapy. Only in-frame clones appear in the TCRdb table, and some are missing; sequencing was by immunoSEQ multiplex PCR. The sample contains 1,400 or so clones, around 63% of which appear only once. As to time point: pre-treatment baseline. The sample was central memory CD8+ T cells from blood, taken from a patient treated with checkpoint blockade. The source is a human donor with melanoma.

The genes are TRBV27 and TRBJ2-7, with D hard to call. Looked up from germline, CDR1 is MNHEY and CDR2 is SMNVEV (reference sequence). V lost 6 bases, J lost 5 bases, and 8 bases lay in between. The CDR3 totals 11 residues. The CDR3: CASRHTHEQYF. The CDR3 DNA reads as TGTGCCAGCAGACACACCCACGAGCAGTACTTC.

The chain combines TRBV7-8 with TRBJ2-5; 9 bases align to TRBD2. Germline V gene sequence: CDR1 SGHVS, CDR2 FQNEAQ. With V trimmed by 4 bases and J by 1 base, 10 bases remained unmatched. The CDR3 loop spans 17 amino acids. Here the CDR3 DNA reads TGTGCCAGCAGCTCGCCCGGCACTAGCGGGCTCCAAGAGACCCAGTACTTC. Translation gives CASSSPGTSGLQETQYF.

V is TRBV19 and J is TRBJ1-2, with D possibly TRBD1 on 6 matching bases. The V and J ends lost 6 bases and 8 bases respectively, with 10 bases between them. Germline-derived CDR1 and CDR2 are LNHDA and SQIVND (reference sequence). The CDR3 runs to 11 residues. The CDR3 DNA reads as TGTGCCAGTAGAATGGGGGGCGGCTACACCTTC. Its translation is CASRMGGGYTF.

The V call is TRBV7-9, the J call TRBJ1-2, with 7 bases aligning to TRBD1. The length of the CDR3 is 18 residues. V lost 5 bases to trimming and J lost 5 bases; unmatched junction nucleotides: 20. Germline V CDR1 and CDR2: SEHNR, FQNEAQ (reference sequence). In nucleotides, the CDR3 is TGTGCCAGCAGCCCCAGAGACAGGGACGATCGACGAGAATATGGCTACACCTTC. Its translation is CASSPRDRDDRREYGYTF.

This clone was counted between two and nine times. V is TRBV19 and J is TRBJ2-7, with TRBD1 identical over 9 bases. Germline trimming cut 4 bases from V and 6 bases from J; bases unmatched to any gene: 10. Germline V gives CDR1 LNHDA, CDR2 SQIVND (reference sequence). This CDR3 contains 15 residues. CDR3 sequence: CASSNRGRESGEQYF. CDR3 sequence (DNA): TGTGCCAGTAGTAACAGGGGGCGCGAGTCGGGCGAGCAGTACTTC.

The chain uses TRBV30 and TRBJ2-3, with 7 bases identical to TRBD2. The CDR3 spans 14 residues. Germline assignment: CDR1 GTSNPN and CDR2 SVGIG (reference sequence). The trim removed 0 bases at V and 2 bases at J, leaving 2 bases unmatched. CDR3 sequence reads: CAWSVLANTDTQYF. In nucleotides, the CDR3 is TGTGCCTGGAGTGTACTAGCGAACACAGATACGCAGTATTTT.

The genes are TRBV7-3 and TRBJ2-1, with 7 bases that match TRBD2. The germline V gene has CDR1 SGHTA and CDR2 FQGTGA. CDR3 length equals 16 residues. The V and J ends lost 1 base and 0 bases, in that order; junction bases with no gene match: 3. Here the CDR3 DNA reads TGTGCCAGCAGCTTAAGCGGGGGAGACTCCTACAATGAGCAGTTCTTC. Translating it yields CASSLSGGDSYNEQFF.

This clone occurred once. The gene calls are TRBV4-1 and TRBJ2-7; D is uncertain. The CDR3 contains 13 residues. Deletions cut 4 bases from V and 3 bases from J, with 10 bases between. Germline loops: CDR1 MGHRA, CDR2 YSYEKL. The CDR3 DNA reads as TGCGCCAGCAGCCCCCGTGGTCTCTACGAGCAGTACTTC. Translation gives CASSPRGLYEQYF.

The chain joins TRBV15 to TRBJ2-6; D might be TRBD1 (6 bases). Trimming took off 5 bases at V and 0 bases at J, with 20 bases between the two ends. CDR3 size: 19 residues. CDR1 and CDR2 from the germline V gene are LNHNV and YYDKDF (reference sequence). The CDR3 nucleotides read TGTGCCACCAGCGGGCTAGGACAGCGAATTAGCTCTGGGGCCAACGTCCTGACTTTC. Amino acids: CATSGLGQRISSGANVLTF. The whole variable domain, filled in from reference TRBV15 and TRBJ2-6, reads DAMVIQNPRYQVTQFGKPVTLSCSQTLNHNVMYWYQQKSSQAPKLLFHYYDKDFNNEADTPDNFQSRRPNTSFCFLDIRSPGLGDTAMYLCATSGLGQRISSGANVLTFGAGSRLTVL.

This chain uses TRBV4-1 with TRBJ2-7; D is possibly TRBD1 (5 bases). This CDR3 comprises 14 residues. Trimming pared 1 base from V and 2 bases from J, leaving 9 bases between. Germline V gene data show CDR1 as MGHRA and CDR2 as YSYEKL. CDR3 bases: TGCGCCAGCAGCCAAGCGGACACAACCTACGAGCAGTACTTC. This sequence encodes CASSQADTTYEQYF.

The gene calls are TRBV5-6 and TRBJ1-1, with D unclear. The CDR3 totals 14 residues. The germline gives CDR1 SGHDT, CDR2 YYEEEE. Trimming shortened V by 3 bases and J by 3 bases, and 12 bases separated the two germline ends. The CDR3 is CASSWSLGDTEAFF. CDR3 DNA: TGTGCCAGCAGCTGGAGCCTTGGGGACACTGAAGCTTTCTTT.

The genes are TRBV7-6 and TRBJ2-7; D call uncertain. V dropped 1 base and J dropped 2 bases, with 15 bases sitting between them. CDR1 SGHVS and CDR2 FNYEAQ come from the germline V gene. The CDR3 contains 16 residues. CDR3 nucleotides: TGTGCCAGCAGCTTAGGGAGCCGGGCTTCCACCTACGAGCAGTACTTC. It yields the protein CASSLGSRASTYEQYF.

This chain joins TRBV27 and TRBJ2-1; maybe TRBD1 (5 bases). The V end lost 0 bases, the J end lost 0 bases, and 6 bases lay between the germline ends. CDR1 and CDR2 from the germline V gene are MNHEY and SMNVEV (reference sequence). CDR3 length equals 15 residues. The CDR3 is CASSLSGHSYNEQFF. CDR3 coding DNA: TGTGCCAGCAGTTTATCTGGACACTCCTACAATGAGCAGTTCTTC.

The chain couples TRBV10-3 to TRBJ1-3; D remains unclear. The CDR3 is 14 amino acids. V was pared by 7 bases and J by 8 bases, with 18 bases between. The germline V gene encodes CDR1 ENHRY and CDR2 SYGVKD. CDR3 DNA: TGTGCCATCACTGCGAAGGTGGCCAAAGACACCATATATTTT. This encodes CAITAKVAKDTIYF.

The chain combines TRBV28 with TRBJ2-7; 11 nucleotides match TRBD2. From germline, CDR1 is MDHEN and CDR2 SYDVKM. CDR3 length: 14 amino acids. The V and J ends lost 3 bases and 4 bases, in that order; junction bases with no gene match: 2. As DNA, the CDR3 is TGTGCCAGCAGTTTGACTAGCGGGGTTTACGAGCAGTACTTC. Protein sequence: CASSLTSGVYEQYF.

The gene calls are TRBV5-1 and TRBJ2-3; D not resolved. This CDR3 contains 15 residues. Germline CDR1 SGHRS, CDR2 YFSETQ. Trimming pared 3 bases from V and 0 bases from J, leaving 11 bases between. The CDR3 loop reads CASSSWGRSTDTQYF. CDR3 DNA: TGCGCCAGCAGCTCATGGGGTCGTAGCACAGATACGCAGTATTTT.

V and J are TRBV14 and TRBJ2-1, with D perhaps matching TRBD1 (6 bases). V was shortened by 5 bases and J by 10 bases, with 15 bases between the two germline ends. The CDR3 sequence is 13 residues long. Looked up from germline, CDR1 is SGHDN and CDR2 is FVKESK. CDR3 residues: CASSYTGTQEQFF. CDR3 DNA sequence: TGTGCCAGCAGCTATACCGGGACACAAGAGCAGTTCTTC.

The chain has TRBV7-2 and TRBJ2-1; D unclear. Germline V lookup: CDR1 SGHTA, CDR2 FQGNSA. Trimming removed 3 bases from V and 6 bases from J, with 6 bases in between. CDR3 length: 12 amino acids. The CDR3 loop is CASSFIFNEQFF. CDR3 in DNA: TGTGCCAGCAGCTTTATTTTCAATGAGCAGTTCTTC.

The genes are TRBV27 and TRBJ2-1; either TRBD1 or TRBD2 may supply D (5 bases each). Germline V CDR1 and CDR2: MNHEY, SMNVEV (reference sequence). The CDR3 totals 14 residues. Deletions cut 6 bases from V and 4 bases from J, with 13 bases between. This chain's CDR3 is CASSSLGEYNEQFF. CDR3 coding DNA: TGTGCCAGCAGCTCTTTGGGGGAATACAATGAGCAGTTCTTC.

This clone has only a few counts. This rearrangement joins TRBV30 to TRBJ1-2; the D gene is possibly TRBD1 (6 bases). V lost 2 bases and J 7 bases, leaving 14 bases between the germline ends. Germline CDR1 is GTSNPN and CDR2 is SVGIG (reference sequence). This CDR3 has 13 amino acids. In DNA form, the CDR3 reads TGTGCCTGGAGTTCGGTACAGGGACTTGGCTACACCTTC. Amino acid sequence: CAWSSVQGLGYTF.

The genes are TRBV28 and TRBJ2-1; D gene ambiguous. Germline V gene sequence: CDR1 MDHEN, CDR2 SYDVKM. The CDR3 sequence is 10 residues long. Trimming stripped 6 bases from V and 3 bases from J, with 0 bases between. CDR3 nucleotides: TGTGCCAGCAGCTACAATGAGCAGTTCTTC. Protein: CASSYNEQFF.

The CDR3 nucleotides read TGTGCCTGGATTTCTAGCGGGAGGCGGAATGAGCAGTTCTTC. It is translated as CAWISSGRRNEQFF. The chain joins TRBV30 to TRBJ2-1; 11 nucleotides match TRBD2. The CDR3 is 14 amino acids. Germline V lookup: CDR1 GTSNPN, CDR2 SVGIG (reference sequence). V trimming: 4 bases; J trimming: 7 bases; junction bases outside the gene matches: 6.

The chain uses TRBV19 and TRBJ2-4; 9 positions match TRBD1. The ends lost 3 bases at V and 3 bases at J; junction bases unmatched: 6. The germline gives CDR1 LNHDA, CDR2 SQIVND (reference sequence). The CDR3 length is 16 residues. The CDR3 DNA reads TGTGCCAGTAGTATCGGGACAGGGAGGCTCAAAAACATTCAGTACTTC. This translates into CASSIGTGRLKNIQYF.

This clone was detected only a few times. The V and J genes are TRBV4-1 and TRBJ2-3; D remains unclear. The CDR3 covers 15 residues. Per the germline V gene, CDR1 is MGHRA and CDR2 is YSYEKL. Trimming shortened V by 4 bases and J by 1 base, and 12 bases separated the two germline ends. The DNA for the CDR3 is TGCGCCAGCAGCCTTGAAGCTAGTCGCACAGATACGCAGTATTTT. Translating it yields CASSLEASRTDTQYF.

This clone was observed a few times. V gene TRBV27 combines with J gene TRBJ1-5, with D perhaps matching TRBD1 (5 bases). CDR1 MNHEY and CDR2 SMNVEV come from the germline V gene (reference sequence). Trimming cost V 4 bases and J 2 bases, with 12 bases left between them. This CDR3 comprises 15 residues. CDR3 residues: CASSSGGSGNQPQHF. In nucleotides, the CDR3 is TGTGCCAGCAGTTCTGGGGGGTCCGGCAATCAGCCCCAGCATTTT.

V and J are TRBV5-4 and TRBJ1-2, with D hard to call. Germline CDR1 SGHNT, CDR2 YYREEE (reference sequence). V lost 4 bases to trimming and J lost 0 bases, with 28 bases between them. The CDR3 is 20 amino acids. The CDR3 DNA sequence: TGTGCCAGCAGCCGATTCCCCTTTATGAACCACGCTCCAGCTAACTATGGCTACACCTTC. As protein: CASSRFPFMNHAPANYGYTF.

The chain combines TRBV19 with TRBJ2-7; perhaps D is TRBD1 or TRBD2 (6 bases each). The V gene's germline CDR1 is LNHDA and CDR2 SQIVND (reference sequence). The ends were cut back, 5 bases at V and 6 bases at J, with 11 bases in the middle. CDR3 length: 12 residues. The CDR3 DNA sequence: TGTGCCAGTAGTTTTAAGGGGGGCGAGCAGTACTTC. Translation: CASSFKGGEQYF.

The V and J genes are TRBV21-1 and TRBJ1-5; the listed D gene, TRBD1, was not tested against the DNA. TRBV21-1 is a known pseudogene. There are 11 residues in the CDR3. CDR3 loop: CASSPGRPQHF. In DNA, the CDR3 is TGTGCCAGCAGCCCAGGGCGGCCCCAGCATTTT.